The clone carrying this TCR beta chain appeared many times. TCRdb analysed the RT-PCR reads with MiXCR anew, one entry per CDR3 protein. This repertoire shows more than 600,000 distinct CDR3 sequences, 12% to 15% found once; its top ten account for roughly 3.9%. Sequenced sample: memory CD4+ T cells from blood. The sequence was obtained from a female donor in good health, serving as a healthy control.

The CDR3 DNA reads as TGCAGTTGCAGGGGGCCGGACCCTCAGTACTTC. It encodes CSCRGPDPQYF. V and J are TRBV20-1 and TRBJ2-7, with 8 bases identical to TRBD1. Germline CDR1 reads DFQATT; CDR2 reads SNEGSKA (reference sequence). The CDR3 has 11 amino acids. The V and J ends lost 8 bases and 10 bases, in that order; junction bases with no gene match: 10.